This T cell receptor (beta chain) was identified in a study of early T cells in non-severe SARS-CoV-2 infection. At the level of the study: It was bulk RNA from unsorted whole blood that was sequenced, and the chains were unpaired.

Germline CDR1 SGHTA, CDR2 FQGNSA. V shed 0 bases, J shed 0 bases, and the junction held 10 bases outside the gene matches. The CDR3 covers 18 residues. Attachment of unique molecular identifiers was made to individual cDNA molecules. From the 5' RACE reads, TCRdb called clonotypes with MiXCR, one entry per CDR3 protein. The sample lists around 70,000 distinct CDR3 sequences, roughly 9% seen once, with roughly 3.2% in the top ten. The clonotype originates from an adult who was a healthcare worker with PCR-confirmed SARS-CoV-2 infection or an uninfected control (not recorded which). Sample: whole blood. The chain links TRBV7-2 to TRBJ2-7; TRBD2 aligns across 8 bases. The DNA for the CDR3 is TGTGCCAGCAGCTTAGCGGCCAGCGGGAGTTCAATCTCCTACGAGCAGTACTTC. This sequence encodes CASSLAASGSSISYEQYF. The variable domain in full, completed from reference TRBV7-2 and TRBJ2-7, reads GAGVSQSPSNKVTEKGKDVELRCDPISGHTALYWYRQSLGQGLEFLIYFQGNSAPDKSGLPSDRFSAERTGGSVSTLTIQRTQQEDSAVYLCASSLAASGSSISYEQYFGPGTRLTVT.